The rows below give T cell receptor beta chains drawn from one sample of a study of PD-1 blockade in classical Hodgkin lymphoma. Data came from immunoSEQ multiplex PCR; TCRdb stores just in-frame clones and leaves some out. The sample carries over 35,000 clones, around 87% recorded once. Sequences were derived from peripheral blood mononuclear cells (PBMCs), sampled at baseline. These receptors were collected from a human donor with classical Hodgkin lymphoma. CDR3s include the opening cysteine and the closing phenylalanine or tryptophan. Fields, in order: D gene, clone size, J gene, V gene, CDR3 DNA, CDR3 protein. D genes are given only for firm matches. Clone size is shown for a subset of rows, as once, few, many or a class of expanded clone.

>.|.|TRBJ2-3|TRBV9
TGTGCCAGCAGCCCGGGTGGGGGGAGAACAGATACGCAGTATTTT
CASSPGGGRTDTQYF
>.|.|TRBJ2-1|TRBV19
TGTGCCAGTAGTCGGGCTACATACAATGAGCAGTTCTTC
CASSRATYNEQFF
>TRBD2|.|TRBJ2-7|TRBV18
TGTGCCAGCTCAGGACTAGCGGGCGAGCAGTACTTC
CASSGLAGEQYF
>TRBD2|few|TRBJ2-3|TRBV27
TGTGCCACCCTTGGGACTAGCGGCTTCGCAGATACGCAGTATTTT
CATLGTSGFADTQYF
>.|.|TRBJ2-2|TRBV28
TGTGCCAGCAGTCCAGGGTTTGTCACCGGGGAGCTGTTTTTT
CASSPGFVTGELFF
>TRBD1|.|TRBJ1-1|TRBV9
TGTGCCAGCAGTTCCGACAGGGGACGATACACTGAAGCTTTCTTT
CASSSDRGRYTEAFF
>TRBD2|.|TRBJ2-1|TRBV5-4
TGTGCCAGCAGCTCACGACTAGCTCGTTCCTACAATGAGCAGTTCTTC
CASSSRLARSYNEQFF
>.|.|TRBJ2-2|TRBV30
TGTGCCTGGAGTACTATGGGGCCCGGGGAGCTGTTTTTT
CAWSTMGPGELFF
>TRBD1|.|TRBJ2-7|TRBV10-3
TGTGCCATCAGTCTATGGGGACAGGGTAAAAACGAGCAGTACTTC
CAISLWGQGKNEQYF
>TRBD1|.|TRBJ2-7|TRBV18
TGTGCCAGCTCACCAAACCCGGGACAGGGGGCGCTTGAGCAGTACTTC
CASSPNPGQGALEQYF
>.|.|TRBJ2-3|TRBV28
TGTGCCAGCAGTTTGGCCGGAGATACGCAGTATTTT
CASSLAGDTQYF
>.|.|TRBJ1-1|TRBV11-2
TGTGCCAGCAGCAGTCAGGGGTTTGGTGAAGCTTTCTTT
CASSSQGFGEAFF
>TRBD2|.|TRBJ2-2|TRBV7-7
TGTGCTAGCAGCTTAGTAGCGGGGACCAACACCGGGGAGCTGTTTTTT
CASSLVAGTNTGELFF
>TRBD1|.|TRBJ1-1|TRBV6-6
TGTGCCAGCAGTCGACCGGGACAGGGAAGGGCTGAAGCTTTCTTT
CASSRPGQGRAEAFF
>.|.|TRBJ2-7|TRBV11-1
TGTGCCAGCAGTTCGCAAGTCTCCTACGAGCAGTACTTC
CASSSQVSYEQYF
>TRBD1|.|TRBJ2-7|TRBV4-1
TGCGCCAGCAGCCAAGGGAGTGGGACAGTTGTCTCCTACGAGCAGTACTTC
CASSQGSGTVVSYEQYF
>TRBD2|.|TRBJ2-2|TRBV7-2
TGTGCCAGCAGCCCCAGGGTAGCGGGGGACGGGGAGCTGTTTTTT
CASSPRVAGDGELFF
>TRBD1|.|TRBJ2-1|TRBV5-8
TGTGCCAGCAGCTTGCAGGGGGCCTCCTACAATGAGCAGTTCTTC
CASSLQGASYNEQFF
>TRBD2|.|TRBJ2-3|TRBV10-3
TGTGCCATTTCCCCTGGACTGGTTAGCGGGAGGGCCACAGATACGCAGTATTTT
CAISPGLVSGRATDTQYF
>TRBD1|.|TRBJ1-5|TRBV4-1
TGCGCCAGCAGCCACGAGGGACAGGGTTATCAGCCCCAGCATTTT
CASSHEGQGYQPQHF
>.|.|TRBJ2-5|TRBV28
TGTGCCAGCAGCCAACAGGGAGGGGGAGAGACCCAGTACTTC
CASSQQGGGETQYF
>TRBD1|few|TRBJ2-1|TRBV4-3
TGCGCCAGCAGCCAAGGGACAGGGGGCATCTACAATGAGCAGTTCTTC
CASSQGTGGIYNEQFF
>.|.|TRBJ2-7|TRBV2
TGTGCCAGCCGCGTACGGACCTCCGGCGAGCAGTACTTC
CASRVRTSGEQYF
>TRBD1|.|TRBJ1-2|TRBV30
TGTGCCTGGAGTCCACCCTCAGGGGGCTTCAGCTATGGCTACACCTTC
CAWSPPSGGFSYGYTF
>TRBD1|.|TRBJ2-7|TRBV19
TGTGCCAGTAGTAGGACAGGTTCCTCCTACGAGCAGTACTTC
CASSRTGSSYEQYF
>.|.|TRBJ2-7|TRBV27
TGTGCCAGCAGTTTAAATGTGGGATCCTACGAGCAGTACTTC
CASSLNVGSYEQYF
>TRBD1|.|TRBJ1-1|TRBV5-1
TGCGCCAGCAGCCCGGGACAGGGGTTGTCCACTGAAGCTTTCTTT
CASSPGQGLSTEAFF
>TRBD1|.|TRBJ2-1|TRBV19
TGTGCCAGTACCGCACCGGGACAGGGTTTAAATGAGCAGTTCTTC
CASTAPGQGLNEQFF
>.|.|TRBJ2-7|TRBV5-1
TGCGCCAGCAGCTTGAGGACAAATTTCGGTTCCTACGAGCAGTACTTC
CASSLRTNFGSYEQYF
>TRBD1|once|TRBJ2-1|TRBV6-5
TGTGCCAGCAGCCTAGACAGGGACCCTTACAATGAGCAGTTCTTC
CASSLDRDPYNEQFF
>.|.|TRBJ2-5|TRBV6-6
TGTGCCAGCAGTTACTCGAATTCTTACCAAGAGACCCAGTACTTC
CASSYSNSYQETQYF
>TRBD2|.|TRBJ2-3|TRBV7-7
TGTGCTAGCAGCTTAGGTCCGACTAGCGGGGTTTCTTATACGCAGTATTTT
CASSLGPTSGVSYTQYF
>TRBD2|.|TRBJ2-1|TRBV13
TGTGCCAGCAGTTACCTAGTGCGGGGGGTAAACAATGAGCAGTTCTTC
CASSYLVRGVNNEQFF
>.|.|TRBJ1-1|TRBV7-8
TGTGCCAGCAGCTTAGCCTCGGGAGCCAACACTGAAGCTTTCTTT
CASSLASGANTEAFF
>TRBD2|.|TRBJ2-3|TRBV25-1
TGTGCCAGCAGTGAAGGACTAGCGGGGATCAGGGATACGCAGTATTTT
CASSEGLAGIRDTQYF
>TRBD1|.|TRBJ2-7|TRBV5-6
TGTGCCAGCAGCCCCGGACAGGGCCGCTACGAGCAGTACTTC
CASSPGQGRYEQYF
>TRBD1|.|TRBJ1-6|TRBV6-5
TGTGCCAGCAGTTACTCGGGGACAGGGGGTTATTCACCCCTCCACTTT
CASSYSGTGGYSPLHF
>TRBD2|.|TRBJ2-7|TRBV7-9
TGTGCCAGCAGCATTAGCGGGAGCTACGAGCAGTACTTC
CASSISGSYEQYF
>.|.|TRBJ1-4|TRBV9
TGTGCCAGCAGCGTATCCCCGACAGGTCCGAATGAAAAACTGTTTTTT
CASSVSPTGPNEKLFF
>TRBD1|few|TRBJ1-5|TRBV6-5
TGTGCCAGCAGAAGGACAGGTCGCAATCAGCCCCAGCATTTT
CASRRTGRNQPQHF
>TRBD1|.|TRBJ2-1|TRBV7-2
TGTGCCAGCAGCTTAGGGGGGACAGCCTACAATGAGCAGTTCTTC
CASSLGGTAYNEQFF
>.|.|TRBJ2-3|TRBV6-5
TGTGCCAGCAGTTACTCCTCGGGGAGCACAGATACGCAGTATTTT
CASSYSSGSTDTQYF
>.|.|TRBJ2-3|TRBV5-5
TGTGCCAGCAGCTTGGGGCCCCCGCACGGTACGCAGTATTTT
CASSLGPPHGTQYF
>TRBD2|.|TRBJ2-3|TRBV7-2
TGTGCCAGCAGCTTCAGCGGGGCTAACACAGATACGCAGTATTTT
CASSFSGANTDTQYF
>.|.|TRBJ1-4|TRBV25-1
TGTGCCAGCAGTGAACGGGGCAGGTTCTTGCTTTTT
CASSERGRFLLF
>.|.|TRBJ2-1|TRBV9
TGTGCCAGCAGCGCCGAGGTACAGAACAATGAGCAGTTCTTC
CASSAEVQNNEQFF
>.|.|TRBJ1-1|TRBV6-5
TGTGCCAGCAGACTATCCACAGGACGGAACACTGAAGCTTTCTTT
CASRLSTGRNTEAFF
>.|once|TRBJ2-3|TRBV18
TGTGCCAGCTCACCAAGATTGTGGCGACAGGGCACAGATACGCAGTATTTT
CASSPRLWRQGTDTQYF
>TRBD1|.|TRBJ2-5|TRBV9
TGTGCCAGCAGCGAAGGGGGCCTGATGGAGACCCAGTACTTC
CASSEGGLMETQYF